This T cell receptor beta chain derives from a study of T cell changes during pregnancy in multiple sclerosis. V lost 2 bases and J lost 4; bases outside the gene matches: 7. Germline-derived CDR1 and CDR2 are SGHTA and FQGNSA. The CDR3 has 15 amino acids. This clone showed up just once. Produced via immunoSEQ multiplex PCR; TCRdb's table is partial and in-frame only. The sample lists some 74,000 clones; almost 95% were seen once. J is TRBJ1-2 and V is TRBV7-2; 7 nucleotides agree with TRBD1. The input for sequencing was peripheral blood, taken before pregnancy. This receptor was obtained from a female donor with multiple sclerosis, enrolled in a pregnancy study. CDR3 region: CASSLRQGGVYGYTF. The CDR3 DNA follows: TGTGCCAGCAGCTTACGACAGGGTGGGGTCTATGGCTACACCTTC.